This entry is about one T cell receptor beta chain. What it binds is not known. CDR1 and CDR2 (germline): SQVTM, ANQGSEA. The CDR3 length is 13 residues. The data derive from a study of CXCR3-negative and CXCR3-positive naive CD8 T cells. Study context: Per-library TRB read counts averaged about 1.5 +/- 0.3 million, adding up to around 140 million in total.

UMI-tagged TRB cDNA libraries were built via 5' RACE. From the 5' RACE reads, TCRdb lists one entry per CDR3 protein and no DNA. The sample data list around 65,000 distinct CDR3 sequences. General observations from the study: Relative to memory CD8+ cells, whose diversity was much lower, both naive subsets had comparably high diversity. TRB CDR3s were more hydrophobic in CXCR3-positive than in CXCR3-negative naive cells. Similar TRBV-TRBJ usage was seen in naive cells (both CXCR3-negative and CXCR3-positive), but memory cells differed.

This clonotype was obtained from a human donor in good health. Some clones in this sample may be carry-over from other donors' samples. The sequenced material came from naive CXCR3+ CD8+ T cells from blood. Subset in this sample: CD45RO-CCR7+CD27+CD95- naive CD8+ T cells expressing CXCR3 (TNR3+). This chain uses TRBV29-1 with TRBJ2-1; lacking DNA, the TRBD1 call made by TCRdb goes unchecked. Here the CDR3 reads CSVAPFTYNEQFF.